These T cell receptor beta chains were read from a single sample in a study of blood T cell repertoires in COVID-19. TCRdb's table, derived via immunoSEQ multiplex PCR, lists solely in-frame clones and lacks some. This table holds 60,000 to 80,000 clones, approximately 85% found once. Sequenced material: peripheral blood. The receptor set was obtained from a man in his forties or fifties with acute or convalescent COVID-19. Both conserved end residues are part of each CDR3. Fields, in order: D gene, clone size, V gene, CDR3 length, J gene, CDR3 protein, CDR3 DNA. The D gene is left open where the match is weak. Size is omitted from some rows. Given values are once, few, many or a class for expanded clones.

d_call: -; clone_size: few; v_call: TRBV6-6; cdr3_length: 15; j_call: TRBJ1-6; cdr3_aa: CASSYSVGGDSPLHF; cdr3_nt: TGTGCCAGCAGTTACTCGGTCGGGGGTGATTCACCCCTCCACTTT
d_call: TRBD2; clone_size: -; v_call: TRBV18; cdr3_length: 16; j_call: TRBJ2-1; cdr3_aa: CASSTGLAGSYNEQFF; cdr3_nt: TGTGCCAGCTCAACGGGACTAGCGGGGTCTTACAATGAGCAGTTCTTC
d_call: TRBD1; clone_size: -; v_call: TRBV27; cdr3_length: 14; j_call: TRBJ2-5; cdr3_aa: CASSKGGIGETQYF; cdr3_nt: TGTGCCAGCAGCAAAGGGGGCATCGGGGAGACCCAGTACTTC
d_call: TRBD1; clone_size: -; v_call: TRBV19; cdr3_length: 14; j_call: TRBJ2-2; cdr3_aa: CASSSRQGTGELFF; cdr3_nt: TGTGCCAGTAGTAGCCGACAGGGCACCGGGGAGCTGTTTTTT
d_call: -; clone_size: -; v_call: TRBV9; cdr3_length: 13; j_call: TRBJ1-1; cdr3_aa: CASSPWGDTEAFF; cdr3_nt: TGTGCCAGCAGCCCCTGGGGGGATACTGAAGCTTTCTTT
d_call: TRBD1; clone_size: once; v_call: TRBV28; cdr3_length: 14; j_call: TRBJ1-5; cdr3_aa: CASSSGQGAQPQHF; cdr3_nt: TGTGCCAGCAGTTCAGGACAGGGGGCTCAGCCCCAGCATTTT
d_call: TRBD1; clone_size: -; v_call: TRBV5-1; cdr3_length: 14; j_call: TRBJ2-2; cdr3_aa: CASSLGQGTGELFF; cdr3_nt: TGCGCCAGCAGCTTGGGACAGGGCACCGGGGAGCTGTTTTTT
d_call: -; clone_size: -; v_call: TRBV29-1; cdr3_length: 11; j_call: TRBJ2-3; cdr3_aa: CSVSGGRTQYF; cdr3_nt: TGCAGCGTTTCGGGGGGCCGTACGCAGTATTTT
d_call: TRBD1; clone_size: -; v_call: TRBV5-8; cdr3_length: 17; j_call: TRBJ2-3; cdr3_aa: CASSLYDRGRYTDTQYF; cdr3_nt: TGTGCCAGCAGCTTGTATGACAGGGGGCGTTACACAGATACGCAGTATTTT
d_call: TRBD2; clone_size: -; v_call: TRBV29-1; cdr3_length: 14; j_call: TRBJ2-3; cdr3_aa: CSVGSSGDTDTQYF; cdr3_nt: TGCAGCGTTGGGAGCAGCGGGGACACAGATACGCAGTATTTT
d_call: -; clone_size: -; v_call: TRBV15; cdr3_length: 14; j_call: TRBJ1-2; cdr3_aa: CATSRVEAFYGYTF; cdr3_nt: TGTGCCACCAGCAGAGTAGAGGCCTTTTATGGCTACACCTTC
d_call: TRBD1; clone_size: -; v_call: TRBV19; cdr3_length: 15; j_call: TRBJ1-1; cdr3_aa: CASSLRTGEATEAFF; cdr3_nt: TGTGCCAGTAGTCTCCGGACAGGGGAAGCCACTGAAGCTTTCTTT
d_call: -; clone_size: -; v_call: TRBV7-8; cdr3_length: 15; j_call: TRBJ1-5; cdr3_aa: CASSRFRTANQPQHF; cdr3_nt: TGTGCCAGCAGCCGATTCAGGACAGCAAATCAGCCCCAGCATTTT
d_call: -; clone_size: -; v_call: TRBV11-2; cdr3_length: 13; j_call: TRBJ1-3; cdr3_aa: CASSLGALDTIYF; cdr3_nt: TGTGCCAGCAGCTTAGGAGCGTTGGACACCATATATTTT
d_call: -; clone_size: -; v_call: TRBV18; cdr3_length: 15; j_call: TRBJ1-1; cdr3_aa: CASSPPKLSNTEAFF; cdr3_nt: TGTGCCAGCTCACCACCGAAACTCTCGAACACTGAAGCTTTCTTT
d_call: TRBD2; clone_size: -; v_call: TRBV5-1; cdr3_length: 16; j_call: TRBJ2-4; cdr3_aa: CASSVTSGGAGHIQYF; cdr3_nt: TGCGCCAGCAGCGTGACTAGCGGGGGGGCCGGACACATTCAGTACTTC
d_call: -; clone_size: -; v_call: TRBV7-3; cdr3_length: 14; j_call: TRBJ1-6; cdr3_aa: CAGLHRGDNSPLHF; cdr3_nt: TGTGCAGGACTGCACCGGGGGGATAATTCACCCCTCCACTTT
d_call: TRBD2; clone_size: -; v_call: TRBV11-3; cdr3_length: 16; j_call: TRBJ2-3; cdr3_aa: CASSPRTSGLGYTQYF; cdr3_nt: TGTGCCAGCAGCCCCCGGACTAGCGGTTTGGGGTATACGCAGTATTTT
d_call: TRBD1; clone_size: -; v_call: TRBV2; cdr3_length: 12; j_call: TRBJ1-2; cdr3_aa: CASRQGAYGYTF; cdr3_nt: TGTGCCAGCAGGCAGGGGGCCTATGGCTACACCTTC
d_call: -; clone_size: -; v_call: TRBV27; cdr3_length: 17; j_call: TRBJ2-1; cdr3_aa: CASSYVTGYFPYNEQFF; cdr3_nt: TGTGCCAGCAGTTATGTAACAGGGTATTTTCCCTACAATGAGCAGTTCTTC
d_call: -; clone_size: -; v_call: TRBV5-8; cdr3_length: 15; j_call: TRBJ2-1; cdr3_aa: CASSLVAASWDEQFF; cdr3_nt: TGTGCCAGCAGCTTGGTAGCTGCTTCCTGGGATGAGCAGTTCTTC
d_call: TRBD1; clone_size: -; v_call: TRBV15; cdr3_length: 17; j_call: TRBJ1-6; cdr3_aa: CATNFPGQSSYNSPLHF; cdr3_nt: TGTGCCACCAACTTCCCGGGACAGAGCTCCTATAATTCACCCCTCCACTTT
d_call: -; clone_size: few; v_call: TRBV11-2; cdr3_length: 15; j_call: TRBJ2-1; cdr3_aa: CASRLTGGLRNEQFF; cdr3_nt: TGTGCCAGCAGACTCACCGGGGGTTTACGGAATGAGCAGTTCTTC
d_call: TRBD2; clone_size: -; v_call: TRBV7-3; cdr3_length: 17; j_call: TRBJ2-1; cdr3_aa: CASSVRGGNTPYNEQFF; cdr3_nt: TGTGCCAGCAGCGTGAGGGGAGGGAATACTCCTTACAATGAGCAGTTCTTC
d_call: TRBD2; clone_size: once; v_call: TRBV5-1; cdr3_length: 15; j_call: TRBJ2-1; cdr3_aa: CASSWSGGAYNEQFF; cdr3_nt: TGCGCCAGCAGCTGGAGCGGGGGGGCTTATAATGAGCAGTTCTTC
d_call: -; clone_size: -; v_call: TRBV7-9; cdr3_length: 12; j_call: TRBJ1-2; cdr3_aa: CASSLGDYGYTF; cdr3_nt: TGTGCCAGCAGCTTAGGAGACTATGGCTACACCTTC
d_call: -; clone_size: many; v_call: TRBV29-1; cdr3_length: 14; j_call: TRBJ1-1; cdr3_aa: CSVDTTGMGTEAFF; cdr3_nt: TGCAGCGTAGACACTACAGGGATGGGCACTGAAGCTTTCTTT
d_call: -; clone_size: few; v_call: TRBV28; cdr3_length: 13; j_call: TRBJ1-1; cdr3_aa: CASSLKRYTEAFF; cdr3_nt: TGTGCCAGCAGTTTAAAGAGGTACACTGAAGCTTTCTTT
d_call: TRBD1; clone_size: -; v_call: TRBV4-1; cdr3_length: 16; j_call: TRBJ1-4; cdr3_aa: CASSPTRQGLGEKLFF; cdr3_nt: TGCGCCAGCAGCCCGACCCGACAGGGATTAGGGGAAAAACTGTTTTTT
d_call: -; clone_size: -; v_call: TRBV2; cdr3_length: 13; j_call: TRBJ2-1; cdr3_aa: CASSSSGDNEQFF; cdr3_nt: TGTGCCAGCAGTTCCTCAGGGGACAATGAGCAGTTCTTC
d_call: TRBD1; clone_size: -; v_call: TRBV5-1; cdr3_length: 15; j_call: TRBJ2-3; cdr3_aa: CASSPGQLSTDTQYF; cdr3_nt: TGCGCCAGCAGCCCGGGACAGCTTAGCACAGATACGCAGTATTTT
d_call: -; clone_size: -; v_call: TRBV6-5; cdr3_length: 15; j_call: TRBJ1-1; cdr3_aa: CASSSPTAPRTEAFF; cdr3_nt: TGTGCCAGCAGTTCTCCTACCGCCCCTAGGACTGAAGCTTTCTTT
d_call: -; clone_size: -; v_call: TRBV28; cdr3_length: 14; j_call: TRBJ1-2; cdr3_aa: CASSFVRASSGYTF; cdr3_nt: TGTGCCAGCAGTTTTGTCAGGGCGTCCTCTGGCTACACCTTC
d_call: -; clone_size: -; v_call: TRBV4-1; cdr3_length: 16; j_call: TRBJ2-5; cdr3_aa: CASSPLEGEDQETQYF; cdr3_nt: TGCGCCAGCAGCCCCCTCGAAGGGGAAGACCAAGAGACCCAGTACTTC
d_call: -; clone_size: -; v_call: TRBV5-1; cdr3_length: 13; j_call: TRBJ1-1; cdr3_aa: CASSPPGGSEAFF; cdr3_nt: TGCGCCAGCAGCCCTCCCGGCGGATCTGAAGCTTTCTTT
d_call: -; clone_size: -; v_call: TRBV9; cdr3_length: 14; j_call: TRBJ2-2; cdr3_aa: CASSQDGYAGELFF; cdr3_nt: TGTGCCAGCAGCCAGGATGGGTATGCCGGGGAGCTGTTTTTT
d_call: -; clone_size: -; v_call: TRBV6-6; cdr3_length: 15; j_call: TRBJ1-4; cdr3_aa: CASRTDWTGYGKLFF; cdr3_nt: TGTGCCAGCAGAACCGATTGGACGGGGTACGGAAAACTGTTTTTT
d_call: -; clone_size: -; v_call: TRBV5-4; cdr3_length: 15; j_call: TRBJ2-3; cdr3_aa: CASSLDVRSTDTQYF; cdr3_nt: TGTGCCAGCAGCTTGGATGTCAGGAGCACAGATACGCAGTATTTT
d_call: -; clone_size: few; v_call: TRBV18; cdr3_length: 17; j_call: TRBJ2-4; cdr3_aa: CASSPRKEGSAKNIQYF; cdr3_nt: TGTGCCAGCTCACCCCGCAAGGAGGGCAGCGCCAAAAACATTCAGTACTTC